A single sample gave rise to the 7 T cell receptor beta chains below, sequenced in a study of blood T cell repertoires in COVID-19. TCRdb's table, derived via immunoSEQ multiplex PCR, lists solely in-frame clones and lacks some. The table lists 200,000 to 250,000 clones, around 80% of them singletons. The material sequenced was peripheral blood. The receptors originated from a woman over 75 with active or convalescent COVID-19.

V and J are TRBV2 and TRBJ2-7; D is possibly TRBD2 (5 bases). CDR3 length equals 14 residues. V lost 7 bases to trimming and J lost 4 bases, with 17 bases between them. Germline CDR1 SNHLY, CDR2 FYNNEI. DNA of the CDR3: TGTGCCAGCATGTTGGAGCGGCACCAGTACGAGCAGTACTTC. Its protein product is CASMLERHQYEQYF. Based on the CDR3 plus reference TRBV2 and TRBJ2-7, the full variable domain is EPEVTQTPSHQVTQMGQEVILRCVPISNHLYFYWYRQILGQKVEFLVSFYNNEISEKSEIFDDQFSVERPDGSNFTLKIRSTKLEDSAMYFCASMLERHQYEQYFGPGTRLTVT.

The genes are TRBV9 and TRBJ1-2; 8 bases align to TRBD1. This CDR3 contains 13 residues. The V gene's germline CDR1 is SGDLS and CDR2 YYNGEE. With V trimmed by 3 bases and J by 6 bases, 4 bases remained unmatched. Here the CDR3 DNA reads TGTGCCAGCAGCGCCTGGACAGGGAATGGCTACACCTTC. Translation: CASSAWTGNGYTF.

The gene calls are TRBV6-5 and TRBJ1-2; D gene ambiguous. The CDR3 loop spans 13 amino acids. Germline V lookup: CDR1 MNHEY, CDR2 SVGAGI. Between the trimmed V and J ends, which lost 6 bases and 3 bases, there was a span of 11 bases. CDR3 in amino acids: CASSLRLDYGYTF. The CDR3 DNA follows: TGTGCCAGCAGCCTGCGGTTGGACTATGGCTACACCTTC.

The V call is TRBV7-3, the J call TRBJ2-2, with no clear D. Germline loops: CDR1 SGHTA, CDR2 FQGTGA. V lost 1 base and J lost 4, with 4 bases in between. The CDR3 is 13 amino acids. As DNA, the CDR3 is TGTGCCAGCAGCTTAAGGCCCACCGGGGAGCTGTTTTTT. This codes for CASSLRPTGELFF.

There are a few counts of this clone. DNA of the CDR3: TGTGCCAGCAGCCAGCGGACAGGGGCTAATCAGCCCCAGCATTTT. It specifies CASSQRTGANQPQHF. The chain carries TRBV3-1 (or the pseudogene TRBV3-2) and TRBJ1-5; 9 positions match TRBD1. The CDR3 has 15 residues. Germline-derived CDR1 and CDR2 are LGHDT and YNNKEL (reference sequence). After removal of 3 bases from V and 4 bases from J, the junction contained 4 bases not matched to a gene.

This chain joins TRBV27 and TRBJ2-2, with 8 bases identical to TRBD2. The CDR3 contains 21 residues. The germline gives CDR1 MNHEY, CDR2 SMNVEV (reference sequence). Trimming took 5 bases from V and 0 from J; bases not matched to a gene: 20. The DNA for the CDR3 is TGTGCCAGCAGTACCTTCCGGGGGGGCGGGGGGCCTATTACGAACACCGGGGAGCTGTTTTTT. Amino acids: CASSTFRGGGGPITNTGELFF.

V usage is TRBV6-5 and J usage is TRBJ2-7; D possibly corresponds to TRBD1 (6 bases). Germline CDR1 MNHEY, CDR2 SVGAGI. The CDR3 consists of 13 residues. With 8 bases removed from V and 1 base from J, the gap between germline ends came to 12 bases. Here the CDR3 reads CASRGHGSYEQYF. DNA for the CDR3: TGTGCCAGCCGGGGACATGGATCCTACGAGCAGTACTTC.